This T cell receptor (beta chain) stems from a study of T cell responses to AZD1222 COVID-19 vaccine. Germline V gene data show CDR1 as MNHEY and CDR2 as SVGEGT. The CDR3 sequence is 15 residues long. The J segment lost 1 base and the V segment lost 6 bases, leaving 4 bases of the junction unmatched. Some clones are missing from TCRdb's copy, which holds only in-frame ones; the method was immunoSEQ multiplex PCR. Of 200,000 or so clones listed, approximately 94% are singletons. Details on this clone: Its antigen is currently unknown.

Study-level findings and limits: Among those given AZD1222, only 6 or 7 were seropositive at baseline. Repertoire sampling was restricted to post-peak T cell response timepoints. Spike-specific TCR breadth and depth rose after two AZD1222 doses. White British donors predominated, females outnumbered males, and clonal diversity was possibly underestimated.

Sequencing was performed on peripheral blood, taken on day 0 of MenACWY control vaccination. J is TRBJ2-2 and V is TRBV6-2 or TRBV6-3; 8 nucleotides agree with TRBD1. The TCR originated in an adult in good health. The CDR3 region has the DNA TGTGCCAGCAGCCGGGACAGGTTGAACACCGGGGAGCTGTTTTTT. Amino acids: CASSRDRLNTGELFF.